Here is one T cell receptor (beta chain) with its context. This clonotype is medium-sized (0.01 to 0.1%), judged from its frequency; no count is recorded. The antigen this receptor binds is unknown. Each sample's TRB amplification started from approximately 240 ng of peripheral blood genomic DNA, which corresponds to tens of thousands of genome equivalents. These data belong to a study of T cell clusters in autoimmune cytopenias (dated by TCRdb to 2018 to 2020). Background on the whole study: Among healthy donor controls, the mean age was roughly 56 years, the median age was roughly 60 years, and 22 of 43 were female. A median TRB sequencing depth of approximately 50,000 reads per sample was reached, and a median of approximately 2,300 distinct TRB clonotypes per sample was obtained. Peripheral blood TRB and IGH repertoires were sequenced in autoimmune cytopenia patients at active disease and during treatment follow-up, alongside healthy, CLL and autoimmune hepatitis controls. The goal of the study was to find out whether patients with autoimmune cytopenia have a disease-specific immune repertoire signature that could be used as a blood-based biomarker. Controls were under 30 age-matched healthy donors for primary cytopenia and more than 11 age-matched CLL patients for secondary cytopenia. Autoimmune hepatitis repertoires were compared with those of about two dozen age- and sex-matched healthy donors.

TRB rearrangements were amplified by multiplex PCR following a touch-down protocol, with the TRB-A and TRB-B primer pools mixed in one tube. Illumina adapters and sample indices were added to the amplicons through two consecutive PCR reactions performed with Phusion HS II polymerase. The amplicons were gel-purified using the NucleoSpin Gel and PCR Clean-up kit, after which quantification was performed by Qubit and quality was checked on an Agilent 2100 Bioanalyzer. Libraries were sequenced on an Illumina MiSeq using 600-cycle, single-indexed, paired-end runs. From the authors' description of their analysis: TRB reads were aligned and assembled with MiXCR version 2.1.12 using the default MiXCR reference library. A clone was defined by each unique CDR3 nucleotide sequence, and analysis was restricted to productive sequences with at least two reads. Repertoire diversity was assessed by alpha-parameterized diversity profiles (alpha 0 to 5), including Shannon (alpha 1) and Simpson (alpha 2) indices, computed with an R script. The tcR package was used to compute combinatorial TRB VJ usage, and cohorts were compared on this usage by principal component analysis with ade4. GLIPH clustering of TCRbeta CDR3s was carried out on cohort pairs matched by age and read depth, and cluster frequencies were compared by Wilcoxon test. Through TCRdb reprocessing, the reads give one entry per CDR3 protein sequence; DNA is omitted. For this entry, the V and J calls and clone size follow TCRdb and not the study's own pipeline. The table of this sample itemizes 6,000 to 6,500 distinct CDR3 sequences. Of the sample, less than 9% is held by the ten largest clones.

Overall study results and their limits: The T cell clusters were defined in silico only, and their functional role remained to be validated experimentally. The cluster-lack signature was not observed for secondary cytopenia versus CLL, as the signature was apparently masked by the dominant lymphoma-associated repertoire. Healthy donors showed 2.5 to 3.5-fold more exclusive TRB clusters than active autoimmune hepatitis patients, consistent with an autoimmunity-wide signature. A lack of physiological T cell clusters in primary autoimmune cytopenia patients was suggested by GLIPH, as 51 clusters were found to be exclusive to healthy donors versus approximately 17 exclusive to patients. Shifts in the TRB repertoire, including less even repertoires in secondary cytopenia and CLL, were mostly a reflection of lymphoma bias and not of autoimmunity.

The germline V gene (reference sequence) sets CDR1 to LNHDA and CDR2 to SQIVND. Counted from cysteine to phenylalanine, this CDR3 has 16 amino acids. No DNA is listed. These sequences were also reported in another study, on T cell repertoires in aging, cancer and after chemotherapy. As the second paper documents: Donors spanned six age groups from 30 or younger to 70 or older, with at least three individuals per group. Control TCR repertoires from healthy donors were recorded over several months to years, and clear clonal overlap was observed across re-sampling. In total, the full dataset held millions of TCR reads. Untreated patients with hematological or solid cancers showed significantly lower blood TCR diversity and higher clonality than age-matched healthy donors. In healthy donors, the decline in TCR diversity with age was mainly explained by loss of richness, whereas in cancer patients loss of evenness was also found to contribute. In both cancer cohorts, the median generation probability rose over the chemotherapy interval, which suggests that the repertoire was reconstituted through rebound thymic output. According to the authors, the repertoire data do not allow conclusions to be drawn about immunological memory after chemotherapy. Peripheral blood TCR beta repertoires from healthy donors and cancer patients were profiled to examine immunoaging and T cell reconstitution after chemotherapy. A cohort of 220 or so cancer patients (roughly 94 with hematological and 124 with solid cancers) was assembled, and under 100 healthy donors were included as a reference group. MiXCR versions 2.12 and 3.0.5 were used to process the TRB sequences. Shannon diversity, evenness, clonality (one minus evenness), and alpha-parameterized diversity profiles from alpha 0 to 5 were included as repertoire metrics. The IGoR algorithm was used to compute generation probabilities of clones in paired pre- and post-chemotherapy samples.

Recombination linked TRBV19 to TRBJ2-5; TCRdb indicates TRBD1, and absent DNA this call remains unverified. The sequenced sample consisted of peripheral blood. The TCR comes from a human donor in good health. The encoded CDR3 is CASSRQGSSYLETQYF.